Listed here is a single TCR beta chain. Its antigen is as yet unknown. The record originates from a study of beta chain features in type 1 diabetes. Overall study: All of the samples together had roughly 110 million sorted cells examined.

Overall study results and limits: With patients and controls alike, PCR might favor shorter templates to an equal degree. Compared with healthy donors, patients appeared to share more similar naive, central memory and regulatory TCRB repertoires. Patients with type 1 diabetes carried fewer insertions and had more deletions at their VDJ junctions.

TCRB transcripts that were expressed got sequenced, as all of the isolated RNA had been reverse transcribed. This table comes from immunoSEQ multiplex PCR, and its TCRdb copy is limited to in-frame clones, with some not included. The data contain 300,000 or so clones, 8% of them singletons. The TCR sequence derives from a woman younger than 30 in good health. Specimen: central memory CD4+ T cells from blood.

The CDR3 DNA reads TGCGCCAGCAGCCAAGACTGGACTAGCGGGAGTTGGAACGAGCAGTACTTC. It codes for CASSQDWTSGSWNEQYF. The chain has TRBV4-3 and TRBJ2-7; 13 nucleotides line up with TRBD2. The CDR3 has 17 amino acids. In germline, CDR1 is LGHNA, CDR2 YSLEER. V lost 0 bases to trimming and J lost 5 bases; unmatched junction nucleotides: 7.